Listed below are T cell receptor beta chains from one sample, sequenced in a study of cytomegalovirus exposure and HLA in healthy donors. Only in-frame clones appear in the TCRdb table, and some are missing; sequencing was by immunoSEQ multiplex PCR. The top ten clones hold about 2.4% of a sample with about 190,000 clones, approximately 81% of them seen once. Material for sequencing was PBMCs. Every receptor here comes from a male donor in good health and CMV-seronegative. CDR3s include the opening cysteine and the closing phenylalanine or tryptophan. Each record gives: CDR3 protein, CDR3 DNA, J gene, clone size, V gene, D gene. D genes are given only for firm matches. Clone size appears in some rows only: once, few, many, or a class for an expanded clone.

CASSPTGPNQPQHF	TGTGCCAGCAGCCCGACAGGACCCAATCAGCCCCAGCATTTT	TRBJ1-5	-	TRBV7-2	-
CASRQGGEFLEQYF	TGTGCCAGCAGACAAGGGGGGGAGTTCCTCGAGCAGTACTTC	TRBJ2-7	-	TRBV28	-
CASRRPGQGNSPLHF	TGTGCCAGCAGACGGCCGGGACAGGGGAATTCACCCCTCCACTTT	TRBJ1-6	-	TRBV6-4	TRBD1
CASSIRTSWNEQFF	TGTGCCAGCAGTATAAGGACTAGCTGGAATGAGCAGTTCTTC	TRBJ2-1	-	TRBV27	TRBD2
CASSLRQGYNSPLHF	TGTGCCAGCAGTTTACGACAGGGTTATAATTCACCCCTCCACTTT	TRBJ1-6	-	TRBV5-8	TRBD1
CASSPGTGPYEQYF	TGTGCCAGCAGTCCCGGGACAGGGCCCTACGAGCAGTACTTC	TRBJ2-7	-	TRBV7-2	TRBD1
CASSPLAANYGYTF	TGTGCCAGCAGCCCCCTAGCAGCCAACTATGGCTACACCTTC	TRBJ1-2	-	TRBV7-8	-
CASSQDRGQYYGYTF	TGTGCCAGCAGCCAAGATCGTGGCCAGTACTATGGCTACACCTTC	TRBJ1-2	-	TRBV4-2	-
CASSPNAGGTGELFF	TGTGCCAGCAGCCCCAACGCGGGGGGCACCGGGGAGCTGTTTTTT	TRBJ2-2	-	TRBV7-3	TRBD2
CASSLPGNSNQPQHF	TGTGCCAGCAGTTTACCCGGGAATAGCAATCAGCCCCAGCATTTT	TRBJ1-5	once	TRBV28	-
CASSPLRTDQPQHF	TGTGCCAGCAGCCCTCTACGTACTGATCAGCCCCAGCATTTT	TRBJ1-5	once	TRBV5-8	-
CASRGPFRSSGNTIYF	TGTGCCAGCAGGGGCCCCTTTCGCAGCTCTGGAAACACCATATATTTT	TRBJ1-3	-	TRBV28	-
CSLVGGGTYNEQFF	TGCAGCCTTGTGGGCGGGGGGACCTACAATGAGCAGTTCTTC	TRBJ2-1	once	TRBV29-1	TRBD2
CASLDRAGSGANVLTF	TGTGCCAGTTTGGACAGGGCCGGATCTGGGGCCAACGTCCTGACTTTC	TRBJ2-6	-	TRBV6-6	TRBD1
CASSYGTGAYEQYF	TGTGCCAGCAGTTATGGGACAGGGGCCTACGAGCAGTACTTC	TRBJ2-7	-	TRBV6-5	TRBD1
CASSLDPGLAGVGTGELFF	TGTGCCAGCAGCTTGGATCCGGGACTAGCGGGAGTAGGCACCGGGGAGCTGTTTTTT	TRBJ2-2	-	TRBV7-8	TRBD2
CASSQQGPNTGELFF	TGTGCCAGCAGCCAACAGGGGCCGAACACCGGGGAGCTGTTTTTT	TRBJ2-2	-	TRBV4-2	-
CASNSGSSYNEQFF	TGTGCCAGCAATAGCGGGAGCTCCTACAATGAGCAGTTCTTC	TRBJ2-1	-	TRBV2	TRBD2
CSVGTGRHEQYF	TGCAGCGTTGGGACAGGGAGGCACGAGCAGTACTTC	TRBJ2-7	-	TRBV29-1	TRBD1
CASSLRQSYGYTF	TGTGCCAGCAGCTTGCGACAGTCTTATGGCTACACCTTC	TRBJ1-2	-	TRBV7-2	-
CASTFTPSVPPETQYF	TGTGCCAGCACCTTTACCCCTAGCGTGCCGCCGGAGACCCAGTACTTC	TRBJ2-5	-	TRBV6-6	-
CASSDSGQGLYEQYF	TGTGCCAGCAGTGACTCGGGACAGGGACTCTACGAGCAGTACTTC	TRBJ2-7	-	TRBV2	TRBD1
CASRLAGFYNEQFF	TGTGCCAGCAGACTAGCGGGGTTCTACAATGAGCAGTTCTTC	TRBJ2-1	-	TRBV19	TRBD2
CASRQRQGEQYF	TGTGCCAGCAGGCAGCGACAGGGCGAGCAGTACTTC	TRBJ2-7	-	TRBV6-1	TRBD1
CASSGSRVEQYF	TGTGCCAGCAGCGGAAGCAGGGTAGAACAGTACTTC	TRBJ2-7	-	TRBV28	-
CASSLDLDRQADEQYF	TGTGCCAGCAGCTTAGATTTGGACAGACAGGCCGACGAGCAGTACTTC	TRBJ2-7	-	TRBV7-8	-
CASSDTGGPETQYF	TGCGCCAGCAGTGATACGGGGGGGCCGGAGACCCAGTACTTC	TRBJ2-5	-	TRBV5-1	TRBD2
CASTGGNYGYTF	TGTGCCAGTACAGGGGGCAACTATGGCTACACCTTC	TRBJ1-2	-	TRBV28	TRBD1
CASLSGTRNTGELFF	TGTGCCAGTTTATCCGGGACTAGGAACACCGGGGAGCTGTTTTTT	TRBJ2-2	-	TRBV6-1	TRBD2